The 5 T cell receptor beta chains in this list originate from one sample, sequenced in a study of beta chain features in type 1 diabetes. Investigators reverse transcribed all isolated RNA, so they sequenced expressed TCRB transcripts. Profiling relied on immunoSEQ multiplex PCR, and the TCRdb table lists in-frame clones only, not all of them. The table shows about 250,000 clones, with around 14% occurring only once. The material sequenced was naive CD4+ T cells from blood. Source of these receptors: a woman aged 40 to 50 in good health.

The chain is built from TRBV19 and TRBJ2-7; a weak D match, TRBD1 (6 bases). V lost 1 base and J 6 bases, leaving 13 bases between the germline ends. CDR3 length: 14 residues. Looked up from germline, CDR1 is LNHDA and CDR2 is SQIVND (reference sequence). The CDR3 nucleotides are TGTGCCAGTAGTATAGCGGGTGACAGGTTCGAGCAGTACTTC. Its translation: CASSIAGDRFEQYF.

This clone has only a few counts. The gene calls are TRBV18 and TRBJ1-1, with a tentative D call TRBD1 (5 bases). The CDR3 extends over 16 amino acids. Trimming pared 3 bases from V and 5 bases from J, leaving 19 bases between. Germline loops: CDR1 KGHSH, CDR2 LQKENI. CDR3 region: CASSPPRDFFVTEAFF. In DNA form, the CDR3 reads TGTGCCAGCTCACCCCCGAGGGACTTCTTTGTTACTGAAGCTTTCTTT.

This clone was recorded a few times. The chain is built from TRBV18 and TRBJ2-3; D is unresolved. Germline V gene lookup returns CDR1 KGHSH and CDR2 LQKENI. There are 17 residues in the CDR3. V was clipped by 3 bases and J by 1 base, with 17 bases between them. The chain's CDR3 is CASSPSQTFSGTDTQYF. The CDR3 region has the DNA TGTGCCAGCTCACCTTCCCAGACATTCTCCGGCACAGATACGCAGTATTTT.

This clone appeared a few times. The gene calls are TRBV19 and TRBJ2-5, with unresolved D. Looked up from germline, CDR1 is LNHDA and CDR2 is SQIVND (reference sequence). The CDR3 runs to 15 residues. Trimming shortened V by 3 bases and J by 2 bases, and 13 bases separated the two germline ends. The CDR3 nucleotides are TGTGCCAGTAGTATCCCTTCACTGTCACAAGAGACCCAGTACTTC. Translated, it gives CASSIPSLSQETQYF. Supplemented by reference TRBV19 and TRBJ2-5, the full variable domain reads DGGITQSPKYLFRKEGQNVTLSCEQNLNHDAMYWYRQDPGQGLRLIYYSQIVNDFQKGDIAEGYSVSREKKESFPLTVTSAQKNPTAFYLCASSIPSLSQETQYFGPGTRLLVL.

This clone came up a few times. The V and J genes are TRBV5-1 and TRBJ2-7; D is uncertain. The CDR3 is made up of 13 amino acids. Germline-derived CDR1 and CDR2 are SGHRS and YFSETQ. Trimming shortened V by 1 base and J by 3 bases, and 8 bases separated the two germline ends. This CDR3 reads CASSLTTRYEQYF. The CDR3 coding sequence is TGCGCCAGCAGCTTGACCACACGCTACGAGCAGTACTTC.